These 17 T cell receptor beta chains originate from one sample sequenced in a study of T-cell reconstitution after alpha-beta-depleted transplantation in children. TCRbeta library preparation incorporated unique molecular identifiers. MiXCR, run by TCRdb on the PCR reads, gives a single entry per CDR3 protein. The repertoire holds 440,000 or so distinct CDR3 sequences, with approximately 11% as singletons. The sample was PBMCs from the stem cell graft donor, taken from the stem cell graft. The receptors stem from a human donor who donated a stem cell graft to a child with acute myeloid leukemia.

This clonotype showed up just a few times. The rearrangement links TRBV20-1 to TRBJ2-3; D remains ambiguous. The V gene's germline CDR1 is DFQATT and CDR2 SNEGSKA (reference sequence). The CDR3 extends over 14 amino acids. V was clipped by 0 bases and J by 4 bases, with 11 bases between them. CDR3 nucleotide sequence: TGCAGTGCTAGAGATTCGCTAGGCGCAGATACGCAGTATTTT. This gives the protein CSARDSLGADTQYF.

With regard to this clonotype: Mismatch with germline at one junction end may stem from a read error. The chain uses TRBV4-1 and TRBJ2-7; TRBD2 might be the D (5 bases). Looked up from germline, CDR1 is MGHRA and CDR2 is YSYEKL. CDR3 size: 14 residues. CDR3 in DNA: TGCGCCACCAGCCAAGAGGGTACGGCCTACGAGCAGTACTTC. Amino acids: CATSQEGTAYEQYF.

V is TRBV12-3 or TRBV12-4 and J is TRBJ2-1; 7 bases match TRBD2. The CDR3 loop spans 21 amino acids. V dropped 3 bases and J dropped 0; count of bases not matched to a gene: 20. The CDR3 here is CASSFHGGSGSASGSYNEQFF. CDR3 sequence (DNA): TGTGCCAGCAGTTTCCATGGTGGTAGCGGGTCTGCCTCTGGCTCCTACAATGAGCAGTTCTTC.

The DNA for the CDR3 is TGTGCCAGCATAGACAGATTGAACACTGAAGCTTTCTTT. It is translated as CASIDRLNTEAFF. The V and J genes are TRBV6-2 or TRBV6-3 and TRBJ1-1, with D perhaps matching TRBD1 (5 bases). This CDR3 spans 13 amino acids. The V end was cut by 7 bases, the J end by 0 bases, with 9 bases between. Looked up from germline, CDR1 is MNHEY and CDR2 is SVGEGT.

The chain has TRBV5-6 and TRBJ1-2, with a possible D match to TRBD1 (5 bases). Between the trimmed V and J ends, which lost 1 base and 1 base, there was a span of 11 bases. Germline V gene data show CDR1 as SGHDT and CDR2 as YYEEEE. The length of the CDR3 is 15 residues. The CDR3 sequence is CASSLINQGNYGYTF. The CDR3 DNA follows: TGTGCCAGCAGCTTGATCAACCAGGGTAACTATGGCTACACCTTC.

The V call is TRBV4-2, the J call TRBJ1-2; D might be TRBD1 (5 bases). V was pared by 3 bases and J by 4 bases, with 9 bases between. This CDR3 contains 13 residues. Germline loops: CDR1 LGHNA, CDR2 YNFKEQ. The CDR3 here is CASSQTDVYGYTF. DNA for the CDR3: TGTGCCAGCAGCCAGACAGACGTCTATGGCTACACCTTC.

This clonotype occurred many times. This chain uses TRBV5-1 with TRBJ2-7, with 7 bases fitting TRBD2. Trimming removed 5 bases from V and 6 bases from J; junction bases left unmatched: 8. The CDR3 consists of 13 residues. Germline assignment: CDR1 SGHRS and CDR2 YFSETQ. The CDR3 DNA reads TGCGCCAGCAGACTGGATAGCGGGCCCGAGCAGTACTTC. Translated, it gives CASRLDSGPEQYF.

V is TRBV7-2 and J is TRBJ1-1; 7 bases are shared with TRBD1. The CDR3 loop spans 15 amino acids. Losses at the gene ends were 4 bases for V and 4 bases for J; bases not matched to a gene: 9. Germline V gene sequence: CDR1 SGHTA, CDR2 FQGNSA. CDR3 coding DNA: TGTGCCAGCAGCTCCAGATACAGGGGTGGCACTGAAGCTTTCTTT. Translating it yields CASSSRYRGGTEAFF.

The chain couples TRBV7-9 to TRBJ2-1; TRBD2 agrees at 7 bases. This CDR3 comprises 15 residues. With 7 bases clipped from V and 5 bases from J, the junction kept 11 bases outside the gene matches. Germline lookup yields CDR1 SEHNR and CDR2 FQNEAQ (reference sequence). CDR3 in amino acids: CASTTWERGHNEQFF. The CDR3 DNA is TGTGCCAGCACCACGTGGGAGCGGGGTCACAATGAGCAGTTCTTC.

This clonotype was observed many times. The chain recombines TRBV12-3 or TRBV12-4 with TRBJ2-1; 8 bases are a match to TRBD2. This CDR3 has 15 amino acids. V was pared by 6 bases and J by 0 bases, with 4 bases of the junction left unmatched. DNA for the CDR3: TGTGCCAGCAGCAAAGCGGGAGCCTCCTACAATGAGCAGTTCTTC. This sequence encodes CASSKAGASYNEQFF.

This clonotype has more than one count but fewer than ten. The rearrangement joins TRBV12-3 or TRBV12-4 to TRBJ2-1; 10 positions match TRBD2. The V segment lost 4 bases and the J segment 4 bases; nucleotides outside the gene matches: 7. There are 16 residues in the CDR3. The CDR3 reads CASSSTGTSVYNEQFF. The CDR3 coding sequence is TGTGCCAGCAGTTCGACCGGGACTAGCGTTTACAATGAGCAGTTCTTC.

This clonotype turned up a few times. The rearrangement links TRBV3-1 to TRBJ2-1; D assignment may be TRBD1 or TRBD2 (5 bases each). Looked up from germline, CDR1 is LGHDT and CDR2 is YNNKEL (reference sequence). The CDR3 loop spans 16 amino acids. V was clipped by 0 bases and J by 6 bases, with 15 bases between them. CDR3 sequence: CASSQDGGIWGNEQFF. The CDR3 nucleotides read TGTGCCAGCAGCCAAGATGGGGGTATTTGGGGCAATGAGCAGTTCTTC.

This clonotype was picked up many times. The chain joins TRBV10-3 to TRBJ2-2; no clear D gene. From germline, CDR1 is ENHRY and CDR2 SYGVKD. The V end lost 0 bases, the J end lost 3 bases, and 8 bases lay between the germline ends. This CDR3 comprises 15 residues. In DNA, the CDR3 is TGTGCCATCAGTGAGTCAGGGTCATACACCGGGGAGCTGTTTTTT. This codes for CAISESGSYTGELFF.

This clonotype was detected a few times. The chain combines TRBV20-1 with TRBJ1-5, with D perhaps matching TRBD1 (6 bases). Germline lookup yields CDR1 DFQATT and CDR2 SNEGSKA (reference sequence). V was pared by 6 bases and J by 4 bases, with 16 bases between. The CDR3 loop spans 14 amino acids. The CDR3, as DNA: TGCAGTGCACAGGGAGGGCCCCCAAATCAGCCCCAGCATTTT. Protein sequence: CSAQGGPPNQPQHF.

There are many counts of this clonotype. The J gene is TRBJ2-3, the V gene TRBV5-1, with 7 positions matching TRBD1. Germline CDR1 reads SGHRS; CDR2 reads YFSETQ. The CDR3 is 15 amino acids. J gave up 0 bases and V 4 bases, and 5 bases lay outside the gene matches. CDR3 protein: CASSQSGQSTDTQYF. In DNA form, the CDR3 reads TGCGCCAGCAGCCAATCGGGACAGAGCACAGATACGCAGTATTTT.

This clonotype was recorded a few times. The chain joins TRBV25-1 to TRBJ1-6, with a tentative D call TRBD1 (5 bases). Trimming stripped 2 bases from V and 7 bases from J, with 9 bases between. Germline CDR1 reads MGHDK; CDR2 reads SYGVNS. The CDR3 totals 14 residues. Here the CDR3 DNA reads TGTGCCAGCAGTGAAGGGGGTGGGAATTCACCCCTCCACTTT. Protein sequence: CASSEGGGNSPLHF.

This clonotype has a count of ten or more. The CDR3 spells CASSLGGGSGANVLTF. In DNA form, the CDR3 reads TGCGCCAGCAGCTTGGGAGGAGGGTCGGGGGCCAACGTCCTGACTTTC. This chain connects TRBV5-1 to TRBJ2-6; tentative D call: TRBD2 (6 bases). Deletions cut 0 bases from V and 4 bases from J, with 11 bases between. CDR1 is SGHRS and CDR2 is YFSETQ in the germline V gene. This CDR3 has 16 residues.